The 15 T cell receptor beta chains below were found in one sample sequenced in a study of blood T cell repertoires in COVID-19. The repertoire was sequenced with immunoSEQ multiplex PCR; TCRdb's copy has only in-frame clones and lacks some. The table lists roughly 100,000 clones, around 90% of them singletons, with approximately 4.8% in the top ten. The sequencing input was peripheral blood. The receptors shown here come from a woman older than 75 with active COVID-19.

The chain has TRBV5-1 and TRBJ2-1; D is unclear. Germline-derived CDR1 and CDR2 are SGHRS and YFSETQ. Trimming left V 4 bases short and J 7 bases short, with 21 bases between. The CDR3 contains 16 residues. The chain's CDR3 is CASSPRPPPSVNEQFF. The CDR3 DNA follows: TGCGCCAGCAGCCCCCGCCCGCCTCCCAGTGTTAATGAGCAGTTCTTC.

The CDR3, as DNA: TGCGCCAGCAGCTTGTTGGGGGGAAGCAATCAGCCCCAGCATTTT. It encodes CASSLLGGSNQPQHF. The rearrangement joins TRBV5-1 to TRBJ1-5, with D possibly being TRBD1 (5 bases). The CDR3 runs to 15 residues. V was trimmed by 1 base and J by 1 base, leaving 9 bases between them. Per the germline V gene, CDR1 is SGHRS and CDR2 is YFSETQ.

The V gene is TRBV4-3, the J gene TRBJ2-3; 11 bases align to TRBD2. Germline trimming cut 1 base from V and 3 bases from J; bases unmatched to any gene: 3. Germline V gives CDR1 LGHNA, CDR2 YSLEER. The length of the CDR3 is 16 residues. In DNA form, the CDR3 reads TGCGCCAGCAGCCAAGCACTAGCGGGGGTAACAGATACGCAGTATTTT. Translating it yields CASSQALAGVTDTQYF.

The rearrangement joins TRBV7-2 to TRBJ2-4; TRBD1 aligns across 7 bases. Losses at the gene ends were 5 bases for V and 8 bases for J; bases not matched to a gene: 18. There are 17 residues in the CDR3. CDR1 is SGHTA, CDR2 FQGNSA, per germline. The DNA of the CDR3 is TGTGCCAGCAGCGCCAGGACAGGCCCACGGGGATACGACATTCAGTACTTC. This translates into CASSARTGPRGYDIQYF. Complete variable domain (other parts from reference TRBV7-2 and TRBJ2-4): GAGVSQSPSNKVTEKGKDVELRCDPISGHTALYWYRQSLGQGLEFLIYFQGNSAPDKSGLPSDRFSAERTGGSVSTLTIQRTQQEDSAVYLCASSARTGPRGYDIQYFGAGTRLSVL.

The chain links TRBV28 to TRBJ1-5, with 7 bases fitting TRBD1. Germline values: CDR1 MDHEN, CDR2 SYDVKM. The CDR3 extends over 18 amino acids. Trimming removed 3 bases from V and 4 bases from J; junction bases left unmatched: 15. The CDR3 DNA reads TGTGCCAGCAGTTTTGACCCCAGGACAGGAGCTTTTAATCAGCCCCAGCATTTT. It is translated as CASSFDPRTGAFNQPQHF.

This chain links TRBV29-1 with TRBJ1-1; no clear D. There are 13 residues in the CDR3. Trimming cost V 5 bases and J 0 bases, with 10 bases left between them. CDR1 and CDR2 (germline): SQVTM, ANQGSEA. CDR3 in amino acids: CSVREPLNTEAFF. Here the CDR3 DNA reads TGCAGCGTTCGTGAGCCCTTGAACACTGAAGCTTTCTTT.

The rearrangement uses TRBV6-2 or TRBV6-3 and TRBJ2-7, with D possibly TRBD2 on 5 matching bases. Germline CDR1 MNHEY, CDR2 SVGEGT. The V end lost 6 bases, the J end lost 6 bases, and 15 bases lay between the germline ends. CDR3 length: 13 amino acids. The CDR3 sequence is CASSRLSSTEQYF. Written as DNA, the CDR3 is TGTGCCAGCAGCCGGTTGTCTAGCACCGAGCAGTACTTC.

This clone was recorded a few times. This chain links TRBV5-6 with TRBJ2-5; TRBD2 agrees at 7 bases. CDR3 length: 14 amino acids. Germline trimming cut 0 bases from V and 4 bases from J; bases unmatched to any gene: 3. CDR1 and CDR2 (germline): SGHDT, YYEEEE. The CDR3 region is CASSLEGRGETQYF. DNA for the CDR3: TGTGCCAGCAGCTTGGAAGGGAGGGGAGAGACCCAGTACTTC.

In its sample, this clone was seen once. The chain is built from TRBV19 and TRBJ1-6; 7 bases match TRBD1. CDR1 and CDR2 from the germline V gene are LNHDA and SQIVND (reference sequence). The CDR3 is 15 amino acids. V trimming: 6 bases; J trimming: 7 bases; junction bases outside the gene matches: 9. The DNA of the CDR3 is TGTGCCAGTAGACCACCGGGACAGAGAAATTCACCCCTCCACTTT. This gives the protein CASRPPGQRNSPLHF.

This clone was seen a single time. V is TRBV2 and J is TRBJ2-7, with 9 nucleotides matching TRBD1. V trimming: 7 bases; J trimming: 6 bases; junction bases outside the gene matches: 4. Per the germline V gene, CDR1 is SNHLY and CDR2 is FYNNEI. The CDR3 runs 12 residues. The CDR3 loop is CASTWTGAEQYF. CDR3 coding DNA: TGTGCCAGCACGTGGACAGGGGCCGAGCAGTACTTC.

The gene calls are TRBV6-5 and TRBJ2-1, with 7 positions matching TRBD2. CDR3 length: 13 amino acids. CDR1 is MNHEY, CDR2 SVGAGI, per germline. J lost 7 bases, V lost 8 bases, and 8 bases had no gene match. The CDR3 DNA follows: TGTGCCAGCGCGGGAGTATCTCAGAATGAGCAGTTCTTC. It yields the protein CASAGVSQNEQFF.

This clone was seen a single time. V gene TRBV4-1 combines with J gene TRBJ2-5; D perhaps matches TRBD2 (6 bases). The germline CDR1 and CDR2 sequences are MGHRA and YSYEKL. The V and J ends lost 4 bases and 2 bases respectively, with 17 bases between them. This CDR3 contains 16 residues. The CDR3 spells CASSPKRSGSQETQYF. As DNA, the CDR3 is TGCGCCAGCAGCCCAAAGCGTAGCGGCTCGCAAGAGACCCAGTACTTC.

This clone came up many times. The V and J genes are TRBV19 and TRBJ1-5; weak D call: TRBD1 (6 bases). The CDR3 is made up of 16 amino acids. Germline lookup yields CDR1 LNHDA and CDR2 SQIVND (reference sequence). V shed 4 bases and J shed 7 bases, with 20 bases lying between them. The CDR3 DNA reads TGTGCCAGTAGTACCCAGTCAGGGGTGGGAAAGCAGCCCCAGCATTTT. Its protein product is CASSTQSGVGKQPQHF.

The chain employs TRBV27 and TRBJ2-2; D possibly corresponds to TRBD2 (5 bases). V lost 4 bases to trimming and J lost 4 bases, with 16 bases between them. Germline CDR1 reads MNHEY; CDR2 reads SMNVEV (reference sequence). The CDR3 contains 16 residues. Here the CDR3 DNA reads TGTGCCAGCAGTTCTCCCGCCGTAGGACTCACCGGGGAGCTGTTTTTT. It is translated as CASSSPAVGLTGELFF.

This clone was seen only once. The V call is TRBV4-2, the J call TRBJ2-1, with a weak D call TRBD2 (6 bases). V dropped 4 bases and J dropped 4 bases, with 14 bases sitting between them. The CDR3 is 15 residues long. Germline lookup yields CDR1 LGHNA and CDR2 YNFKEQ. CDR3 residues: CASSPDRGLYNEQFF. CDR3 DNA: TGTGCCAGCAGCCCAGATCGGGGGTTATACAATGAGCAGTTCTTC.